This entry describes one T cell receptor beta chain. The antigen remains unidentified. The junction does not match germline at one end; this may be a read error. Starting material for RNA and DNA co-extraction consisted of about 17-34 mg of unsorted bulk tissue. The data are from a study of tumor-infiltrating lymphocytes in primary liver carcinoma. Study findings and constraints: Tumor-adjacent and tumor-blood pairs overlapped less than tumor region pairs did.

A primer matching the constant region was used to make TCR beta cDNA from around 460 ng of total RNA. Libraries covering TCR beta were generated through three nested multiplex PCR rounds (using a slightly modified ARM-PCR). Rounds one and two of PCR, each of around 9 cycles, were primed with TRBV1-TRBV30 forward primers and a C-beta reverse primer. TCRdb re-called the multiplex PCR reads through MiXCR, storing one row per CDR3 protein. The sample shows about 99,000 distinct CDR3 sequences, 55% to 70% of them seen only once. The CDR3 runs 13 residues. Sequencing was done on a sample of liver tumor tissue from sampling region 5. Subset: tumor region T5, tumor centre. The chain recombines TRBV12-3 or TRBV12-4 with TRBJ2-4; possibly TRBD1 for D (6 bases). The TCR originated in a woman aged 55-70 years with primary liver carcinoma and hepatitis B virus infection. CDR3 loop: CASSFEDRDIRYF. In nucleotides, the CDR3 is TGTGCCAGCAGCTTTGAGGACAGAGACATTCGGTACTTC.